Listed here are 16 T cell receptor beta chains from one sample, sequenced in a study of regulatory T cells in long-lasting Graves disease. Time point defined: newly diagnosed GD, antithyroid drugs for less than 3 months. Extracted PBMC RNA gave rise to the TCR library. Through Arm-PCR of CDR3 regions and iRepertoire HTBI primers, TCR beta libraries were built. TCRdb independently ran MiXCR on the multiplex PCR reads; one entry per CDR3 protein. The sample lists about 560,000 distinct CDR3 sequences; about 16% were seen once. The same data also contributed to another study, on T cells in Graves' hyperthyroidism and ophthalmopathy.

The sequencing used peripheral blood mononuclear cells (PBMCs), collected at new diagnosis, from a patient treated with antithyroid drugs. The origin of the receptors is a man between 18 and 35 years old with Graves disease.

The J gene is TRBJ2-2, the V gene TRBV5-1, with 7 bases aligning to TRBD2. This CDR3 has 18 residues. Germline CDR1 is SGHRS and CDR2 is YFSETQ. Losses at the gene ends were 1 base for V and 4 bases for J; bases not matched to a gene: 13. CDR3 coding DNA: TGCGCCAGCAGCTTGATTTTAGCGGGCCGGGGTGGCACCGGGGAGCTGTTTTTT. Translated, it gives CASSLILAGRGGTGELFF.

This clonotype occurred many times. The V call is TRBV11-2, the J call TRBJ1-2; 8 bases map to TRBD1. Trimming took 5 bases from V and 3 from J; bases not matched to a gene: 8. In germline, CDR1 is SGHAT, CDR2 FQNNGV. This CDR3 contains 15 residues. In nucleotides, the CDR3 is TGTGCCAGCAGCCCCCATGTACAGGGGGACTATGGCTACACCTTC. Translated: CASSPHVQGDYGYTF.

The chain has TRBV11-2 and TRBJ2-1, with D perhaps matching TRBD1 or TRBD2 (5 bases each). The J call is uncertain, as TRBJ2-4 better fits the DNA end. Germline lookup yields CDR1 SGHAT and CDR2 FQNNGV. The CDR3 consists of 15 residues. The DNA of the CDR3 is TGTGCCAGCAGCTTAGCTCTGGGGGTTGGAAACATTCAGTACTTC. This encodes CASSLALGVGNIQYF.

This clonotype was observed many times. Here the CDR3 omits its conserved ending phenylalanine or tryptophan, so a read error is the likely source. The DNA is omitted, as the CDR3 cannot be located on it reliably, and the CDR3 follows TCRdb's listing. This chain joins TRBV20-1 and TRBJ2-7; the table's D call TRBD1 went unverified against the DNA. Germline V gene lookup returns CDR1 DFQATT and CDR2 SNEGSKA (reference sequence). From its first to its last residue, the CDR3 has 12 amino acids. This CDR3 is CSASPIYPGPPD.

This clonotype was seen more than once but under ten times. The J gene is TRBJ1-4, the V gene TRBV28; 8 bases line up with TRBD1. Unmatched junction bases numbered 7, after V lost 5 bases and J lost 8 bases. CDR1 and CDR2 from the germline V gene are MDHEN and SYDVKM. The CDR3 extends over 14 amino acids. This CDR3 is CASSETGAIEKLFF. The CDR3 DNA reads TGTGCCAGCAGTGAGACAGGGGCTATAGAAAAACTGTTTTTT.

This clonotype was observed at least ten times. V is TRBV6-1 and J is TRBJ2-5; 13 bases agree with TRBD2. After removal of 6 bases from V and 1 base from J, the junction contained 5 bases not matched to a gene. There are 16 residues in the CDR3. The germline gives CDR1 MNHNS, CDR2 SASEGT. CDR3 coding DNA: TGTGCCAGCAGCCGAGGACTAGCGGGGGCCCAAGAGACCCAGTACTTC. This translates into CASSRGLAGAQETQYF.

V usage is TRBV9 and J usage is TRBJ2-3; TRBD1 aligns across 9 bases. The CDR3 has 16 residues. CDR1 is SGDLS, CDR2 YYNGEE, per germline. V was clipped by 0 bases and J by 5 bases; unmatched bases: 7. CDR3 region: CASSVGDREVRDTQYF. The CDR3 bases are TGTGCCAGCAGCGTAGGGGACAGGGAAGTGAGAGATACGCAGTATTTT.

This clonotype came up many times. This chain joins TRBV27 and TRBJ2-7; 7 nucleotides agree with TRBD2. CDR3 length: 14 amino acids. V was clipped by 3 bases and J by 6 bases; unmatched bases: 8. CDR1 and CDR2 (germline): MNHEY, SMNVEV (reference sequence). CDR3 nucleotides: TGTGCCAGCAGTTTCGTTGGCGGGAGTCGCGAGCAGTACTTC. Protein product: CASSFVGGSREQYF.

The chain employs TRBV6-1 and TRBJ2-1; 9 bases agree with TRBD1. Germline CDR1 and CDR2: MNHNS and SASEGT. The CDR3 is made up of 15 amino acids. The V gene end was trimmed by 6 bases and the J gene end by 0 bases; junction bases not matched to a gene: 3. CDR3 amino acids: CASRRDRDSYNEQFF. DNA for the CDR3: TGTGCCAGCAGGCGGGACAGGGACTCCTACAATGAGCAGTTCTTC.

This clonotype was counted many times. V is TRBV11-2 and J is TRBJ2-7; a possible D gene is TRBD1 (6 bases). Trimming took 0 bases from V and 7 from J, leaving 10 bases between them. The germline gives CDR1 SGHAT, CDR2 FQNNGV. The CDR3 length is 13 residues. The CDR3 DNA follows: TGTGCCAGCAGCTTAGATCCTGGGACAGAGCAGTACTTC. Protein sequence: CASSLDPGTEQYF.

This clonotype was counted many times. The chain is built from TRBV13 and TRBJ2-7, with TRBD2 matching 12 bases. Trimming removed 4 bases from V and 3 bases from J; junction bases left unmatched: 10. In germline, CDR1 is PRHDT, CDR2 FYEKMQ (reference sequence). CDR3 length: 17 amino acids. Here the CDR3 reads CASSSRLAGEIYYEQYF. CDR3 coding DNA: TGTGCCAGCAGCTCCCGACTAGCGGGGGAAATCTACTACGAGCAGTACTTC.

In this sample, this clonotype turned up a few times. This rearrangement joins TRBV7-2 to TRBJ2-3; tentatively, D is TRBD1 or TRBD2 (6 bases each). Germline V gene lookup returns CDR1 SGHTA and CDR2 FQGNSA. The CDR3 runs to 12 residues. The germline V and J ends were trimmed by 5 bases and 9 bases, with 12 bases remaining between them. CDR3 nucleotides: TGTGCCAGCAGCCCGGGGGCTTCCACGCAGTATTTT. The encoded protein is CASSPGASTQYF. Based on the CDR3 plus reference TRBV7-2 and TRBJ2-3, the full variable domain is GAGVSQSPSNKVTEKGKDVELRCDPISGHTALYWYRQSLGQGLEFLIYFQGNSAPDKSGLPSDRFSAERTGGSVSTLTIQRTQQEDSAVYLCASSPGASTQYFGPGTRLTVL.

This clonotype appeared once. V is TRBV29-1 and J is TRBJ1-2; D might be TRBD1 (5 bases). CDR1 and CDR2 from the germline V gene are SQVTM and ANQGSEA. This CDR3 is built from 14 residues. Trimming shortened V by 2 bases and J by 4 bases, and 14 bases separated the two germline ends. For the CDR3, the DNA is TGCAGCGTTGAACCACCGGGACCGACCTATGGCTACACCTTC. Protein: CSVEPPGPTYGYTF.

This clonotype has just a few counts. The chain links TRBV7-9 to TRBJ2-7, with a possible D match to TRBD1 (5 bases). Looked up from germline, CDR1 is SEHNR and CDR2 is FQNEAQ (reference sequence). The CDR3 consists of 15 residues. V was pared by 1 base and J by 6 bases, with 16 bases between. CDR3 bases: TGTGCCAGCAGCTTAGAAGCCAGGGTGCTGGGCGAGCAGTACTTC. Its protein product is CASSLEARVLGEQYF.

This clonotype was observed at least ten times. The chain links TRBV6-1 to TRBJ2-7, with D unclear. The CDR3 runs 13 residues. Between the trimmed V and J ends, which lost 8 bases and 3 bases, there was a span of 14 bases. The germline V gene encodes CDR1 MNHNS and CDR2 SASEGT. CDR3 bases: TGTGCCAGCCGGACCGCTCCTGACTACGAGCAGTACTTC. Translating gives CASRTAPDYEQYF.

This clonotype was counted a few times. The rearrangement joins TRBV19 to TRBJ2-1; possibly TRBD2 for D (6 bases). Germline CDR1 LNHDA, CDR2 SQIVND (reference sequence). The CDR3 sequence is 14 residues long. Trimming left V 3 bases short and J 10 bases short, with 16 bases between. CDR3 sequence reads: CASSIGTPVNEQFF. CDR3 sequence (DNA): TGTGCCAGTAGTATTGGGACTCCTGTTAACGAGCAGTTCTTC.